A selection of T cell receptor beta chains follows, all from one sample in a study of blood T cell repertoires in COVID-19. Repertoires were generated with immunoSEQ multiplex PCR, while TCRdb's copy carries only in-frame clones and drops some. The sample has approximately 250,000 clones; around 84% are singletons. The sample taken for sequencing was peripheral blood. The receptors originated from a woman in her thirties or forties who had recovered from COVID-19. CDR3s include the opening cysteine and the closing phenylalanine or tryptophan. The order of the fields is J gene, clone size, V gene, D gene, CDR3 DNA, CDR3 protein. The D gene is left open where the match is weak. Clone size is shown for a subset of rows, as once, few, many or a class of expanded clone.

TRBJ2-1	-	TRBV7-2	-	TGTGCCAGCAGCTTAACCCTCACTCAACAGGAGTTCTTC	CASSLTLTQQEFF
TRBJ2-7	-	TRBV13	TRBD1	TGTGCCAGCAGCGGAGGACAGGAGCCCTACGAGCAGTACTTC	CASSGGQEPYEQYF
TRBJ2-5	-	TRBV7-2	TRBD2	TGTGCCAGCAGCTTGACGGGGGGGGCGGAGACCCAGTACTTC	CASSLTGGAETQYF
TRBJ1-2	few	TRBV7-2	-	TGTGCCAGCAGCTTAAGGGGGGGCCGGGAGTATGGCTACACCTTC	CASSLRGGREYGYTF
TRBJ2-3	few	TRBV7-2	TRBD1	TGTGCCAGCAGCATGATACAGGGGGCGCCGGATACGCAGTATTTT	CASSMIQGAPDTQYF
TRBJ1-1	-	TRBV11-2	-	TGTGCCAGCAGCTTAGATCTGGGAGGTTTGTTGAACACTGAAGCTTTCTTT	CASSLDLGGLLNTEAFF
TRBJ1-1	-	TRBV11-3	-	TGTGCCAGCAATCCTGGGGGGGGTTACACTGAAGCTTTCTTT	CASNPGGGYTEAFF
TRBJ2-2	-	TRBV9	-	TGTGCCAGCAGCCACCGGGACTCACCGAACACCGGGGAGCTGTTTTTT	CASSHRDSPNTGELFF
TRBJ1-5	-	TRBV7-2	-	TGTGCCAGCAGCTTAGGGGGGGGGTTTAGTCAGCCCCAGCATTTT	CASSLGGGFSQPQHF
TRBJ1-5	-	TRBV5-5	-	TGTGCCTCACGACAGGACCTGAGCAATCAGCCCCAGCATTTT	CASRQDLSNQPQHF
TRBJ2-5	once	TRBV20-1	TRBD2	TGCAGTGCTAGTACCCAGCGGGGCATCCAAGAGACCCAGTACTTC	CSASTQRGIQETQYF
TRBJ2-1	-	TRBV25-1	TRBD2	TGTGCCAGCAACCTAGCGGGGTTAAACAATGAGCAGTTCTTC	CASNLAGLNNEQFF
TRBJ1-4	-	TRBV6-5	TRBD1	TGTGCCAGTAAGGGACAGGGGAATGAAAAACTGTTTTTT	CASKGQGNEKLFF
TRBJ2-3	-	TRBV4-1	-	TGCGCCAGCCGTGGGGCCGAGACAGGACCAAGTAGGGGCACAGATACGCAGTATTTT	CASRGAETGPSRGTDTQYF
TRBJ2-1	-	TRBV5-1	-	TGCGCCAGCAAACAGTCTACGGCCTATGAGCAGTTCTTC	CASKQSTAYEQFF
TRBJ1-5	-	TRBV7-6	-	TGTGCCAGCAGCAGGACATGCCGAGTCAATAGGCCCCAGCATTTT	CASSRTCRVNRPQHF
TRBJ1-6	few	TRBV6-5	TRBD1	TGTGCCAGCAGTTACTCGGGGACAGGGGGCTGGTCACCCCTCCACTTT	CASSYSGTGGWSPLHF
TRBJ1-5	once	TRBV30	-	TGTGCCGTAAGTCTGGGGGGTGTGGATCAGCCCCAGCATTTT	CAVSLGGVDQPQHF
TRBJ1-5	-	TRBV7-8	-	TGTGCCAGCAGCTTTATGGGGGCGGGAGATCAGCCCCAGCATTTT	CASSFMGAGDQPQHF
TRBJ1-4	-	TRBV5-1	-	TGCGCCAGCAGCCCGGCCCCCCTAGGGGGAAAACTGTTTTTT	CASSPAPLGGKLFF
TRBJ1-1	-	TRBV10-3	TRBD1	TGTGCCATCAGTGAGGCCGACAGGGGAGGGGGGTACACTGAAGCTTTCTTT	CAISEADRGGGYTEAFF
TRBJ1-3	-	TRBV5-1	-	TGCGCCAGCAGCTTGGGGCAGGCGAGCTCTGGAAACACCATATATTTT	CASSLGQASSGNTIYF
TRBJ2-7	many	TRBV5-1	TRBD1	TGCGCCAGCAGCTTGGGGGACAGGACGGGCGAGCAGTACTTC	CASSLGDRTGEQYF
TRBJ2-2	once	TRBV13	TRBD1	TGTGCCAGCAGCCCGGACAGGGGGCTGATTGCCGGGGAGCTGTTTTTT	CASSPDRGLIAGELFF
TRBJ2-2	-	TRBV9	-	TGTGCCAGCAGCGCAGGGGTTGGGTCATCCGTCCTGAACACCGGGGAGCTGTTTTTT	CASSAGVGSSVLNTGELFF
TRBJ2-3	once	TRBV11-2	-	TGTGCCAGCAGCGCCGTAGGGGTGACAGATACGCAGTATTTT	CASSAVGVTDTQYF
TRBJ2-3	-	TRBV6-5	-	TGTGCCAGCAGTTACAGCCAGGACTTATCCAATACGCAGTATTTT	CASSYSQDLSNTQYF
TRBJ2-5	-	TRBV5-6	TRBD2	TGTGCCAGCAGCTTGTTACTTGCCGACGGGGGGTCCCAGTACTTC	CASSLLLADGGSQYF
TRBJ2-1	-	TRBV5-1	-	TGCGCCAGCAGCTATACAGAGACAGCTTACAATGAGCAGTTCTTC	CASSYTETAYNEQFF
TRBJ1-1	-	TRBV3-1/TRBV3-2	TRBD1	TGTGCCAGCAGCCAACTGGACAGGGGATCGACTGAAGCTTTCTTT	CASSQLDRGSTEAFF
TRBJ1-2	-	TRBV19	TRBD1	TGTGCCAGTAGTATCTTAACAGGGGGCTATGGCTACACCTTC	CASSILTGGYGYTF
TRBJ2-5	-	TRBV3-1/TRBV3-2	TRBD2	TGTGCCAGCAGCTATACGGGGGGGATGGAGACCCAGTACTTC	CASSYTGGMETQYF
TRBJ2-1	-	TRBV1	-	TGCACCAGCTGGGCGGGGACAGAATACAATGAGCAGTTCTTC	CTSWAGTEYNEQFF
TRBJ2-6	-	TRBV13	-	TGTGCCAGCACGAGTGGGGCCAACGTCCTGACTTTC	CASTSGANVLTF
TRBJ1-5	-	TRBV11-2	-	TGTGCCAGCAGCTTACCAGGTCAGCCCCAGCATTTT	CASSLPGQPQHF
TRBJ1-3	-	TRBV25-1	TRBD1	TGTGCCAGCAGTAAGCAGACAGGGATCTTCTCTGGAAACACCATATATTTT	CASSKQTGIFSGNTIYF
TRBJ1-5	-	TRBV15	-	TGTGCCACCAGCAGAGATCCAGGGAATCAGCCCCAGCATTTT	CATSRDPGNQPQHF
TRBJ1-6	-	TRBV7-7	-	TGTGCTAGCGCCAGGGATAATGGTTCACCCCTCCACTTT	CASARDNGSPLHF
TRBJ1-2	-	TRBV6-5	-	TGTGCCAGCAGTAGAGCAGGGGTTTGGGATGGCTACACCTTC	CASSRAGVWDGYTF
TRBJ2-2	-	TRBV18	-	TGTGCCAGCTCTGGGGCAATCGTGACCGGGGAGCTGTTTTTT	CASSGAIVTGELFF
TRBJ2-3	once	TRBV15	-	TGTGCCACCAGCAGAGCTTCACTACCCACTACCACAGATACGCAGTATTTT	CATSRASLPTTTDTQYF
TRBJ2-7	-	TRBV18	-	TGTGCCAGCTCACGCGAGGTCCCCGGGTACTCCTACGAGCAGTACTTC	CASSREVPGYSYEQYF
TRBJ2-3	-	TRBV5-4	-	TGTGCCAGCAGCTTAGGACAGAGCACAGATACGCAGTATTTT	CASSLGQSTDTQYF
TRBJ1-2	-	TRBV5-4	-	TGTGCCAGCAGCTTGGGACACGGAGACAGCTATGGCTACACCTTC	CASSLGHGDSYGYTF
TRBJ2-2	-	TRBV18	-	TGTGCCAGCTCACCACCGGCAGGGGCCGGGGAGCTGTTTTTT	CASSPPAGAGELFF
TRBJ1-1	-	TRBV5-6	TRBD1	TGTGCCAGCAGCTGGATGGACAGGGTTAACACTGAAGCTTTCTTT	CASSWMDRVNTEAFF
TRBJ2-1	-	TRBV12-5	-	TGTGCTAGTGCCTCCCCTAGCCTCCTGAATGAGCAGTTCTTC	CASASPSLLNEQFF
TRBJ1-2	-	TRBV5-1	TRBD1	TGCGCCAGCAGCTGGGACAGGAATGGCTACACCTTC	CASSWDRNGYTF